This note documents a single TCR beta chain sequence. Its antigen is undetermined. The data were taken from a study of cytomegalovirus exposure and HLA in healthy donors. Study details: For the 300 to 400 genotyped donors, around 76% fell within the Caucasian-associated ancestry cluster.

The PCR employed 60 Vbeta primers together with 13 Jbeta primers. Using immunoSEQ multiplex PCR, the repertoire was profiled, and TCRdb retains in-frame clones only, with some absent. The sample lists about 160,000 clones; less than 80% were seen once. The CDR3 runs 14 residues. CDR1 is MNHEY and CDR2 is SMNVEV in the germline V gene (reference sequence). V shed 8 bases, J shed 7 bases, and the junction held 10 bases outside the gene matches. Study findings and constraints: What was likely a sequencing artifact was a cluster of highly shared sequence variants. The majority of TCR sequences were rare, yet some public TCRs appeared in many donors. In an earlier analysis, in some 500 donors, most V segments appeared productive either ~87% or ~30% of the time.

The TCR was taken from a man aged 40-49 years in good health and CMV-seronegative. The chain combines TRBV27 with TRBJ2-5; 10 bases match TRBD1. Input material: PBMCs. The CDR3 protein is CASSPGTGVMTQYF. CDR3 coding DNA: TGTGCCAGCTCCCCTGGGACAGGGGTGATGACCCAGTACTTC.